This T cell receptor beta chain appears in the sequencing data of a study of CD8 T cells in ankylosing spondylitis. Each CDR3 protein is one row after TCRdb ran MiXCR on the 5' RACE reads. Here the sample spans about 39,000 distinct CDR3 sequences, over 9% being singletons. V was cut by 0 bases and J by 7 bases, with 7 bases left in between. The CDR3 totals 13 residues. Germline values: CDR1 MRHNA, CDR2 SNTAGT. In this sample, this clonotype turned up many times. The sequence was obtained from a male donor with ankylosing spondylitis or in good health (not recorded which). The specimen was blood, either unsorted or a sorted T cell fraction (not recorded which). The chain employs TRBV6-4 and TRBJ1-5, with D hard to call. This chain's CDR3 is CASSDSIGQPQHF. The CDR3 nucleotides are TGTGCCAGCAGTGACTCGATCGGCCAGCCCCAGCATTTT.